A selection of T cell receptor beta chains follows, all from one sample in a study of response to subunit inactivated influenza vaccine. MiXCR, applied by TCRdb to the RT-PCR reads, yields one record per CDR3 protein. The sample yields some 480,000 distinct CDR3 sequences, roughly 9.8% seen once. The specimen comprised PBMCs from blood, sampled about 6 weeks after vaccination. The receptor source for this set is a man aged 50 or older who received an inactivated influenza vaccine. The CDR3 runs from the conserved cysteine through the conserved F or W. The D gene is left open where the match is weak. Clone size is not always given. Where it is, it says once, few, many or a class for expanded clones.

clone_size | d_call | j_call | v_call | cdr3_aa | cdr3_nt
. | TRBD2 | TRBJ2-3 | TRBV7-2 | CASSSASGSTDTQYF | TGTGCCAGCAGCTCTGCTAGCGGTAGCACAGATACGCAGTATTTT
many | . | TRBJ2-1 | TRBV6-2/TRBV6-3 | CASSYLGTENEQFF | TGTGCCAGCAGTTATCTCGGGACGGAGAATGAGCAGTTCTTC
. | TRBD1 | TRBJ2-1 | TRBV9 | CASSVGTGWNEQFF | TGTGCCAGCAGCGTCGGGACAGGGTGGAATGAGCAGTTCTTC
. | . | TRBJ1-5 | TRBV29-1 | CSVEVNSNQPQHF | TGCAGCGTTGAAGTAAATAGCAATCAGCCCCAGCATTTT
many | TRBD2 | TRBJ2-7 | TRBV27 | CASSFGTSGYEQYF | TGTGCCAGCAGCTTTGGGACTAGCGGCTACGAGCAGTACTTC
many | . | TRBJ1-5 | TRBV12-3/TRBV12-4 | CASSIRGFGRNQPQHF | TGTGCCAGCAGCATACGGGGTTTTGGGCGCAATCAGCCCCAGCATTTT
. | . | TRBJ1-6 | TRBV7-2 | CASSLALGARDYNSPLHF | TGTGCCAGCAGCTTAGCGCTGGGGGCCAGGGATTATAATTCACCCCTCCACTTT
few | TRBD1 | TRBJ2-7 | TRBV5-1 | CASSPDRGGYEQYF | TGCGCCAGCAGCCCGGACAGGGGTGGGTACGAGCAGTACTTC
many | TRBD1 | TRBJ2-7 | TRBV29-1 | CSVETGDYEQYF | TGCAGCGTTGAAACAGGGGACTACGAGCAGTACTTC
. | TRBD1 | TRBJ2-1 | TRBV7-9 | CASSSPGQGGNEQFF | TGTGCCAGCAGCTCCCCGGGACAGGGTGGGAATGAGCAGTTCTTC
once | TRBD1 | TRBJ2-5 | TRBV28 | CASLQGDQETQYF | TGTGCCAGCCTTCAGGGGGACCAAGAGACCCAGTACTTC
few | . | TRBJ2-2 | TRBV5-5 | CASSSSGGYTGELFF | TGTGCCAGCAGCTCCTCAGGAGGTTACACCGGGGAGCTGTTTTTT
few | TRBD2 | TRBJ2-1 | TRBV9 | CASSVEWEGEQFF | TGTGCCAGCAGCGTAGAATGGGAGGGTGAGCAGTTCTTC
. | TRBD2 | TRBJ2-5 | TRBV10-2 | CASQFTAGGRKIATQYF | TGCGCCAGCCAATTTACAGCGGGGGGCCGTAAAATTGCGACCCAGTACTTC
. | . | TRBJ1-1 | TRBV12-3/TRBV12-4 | CASSSGTDTEAFF | TGTGCCAGCAGCTCCGGGACGGACACTGAAGCTTTCTTT
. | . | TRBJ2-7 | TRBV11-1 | CASSIVHYEQYF | TGTGCCAGCAGCATTGTTCACTACGAGCAGTACTTC
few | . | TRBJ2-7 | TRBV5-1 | CASRVGDSYEQYF | TGCGCTTCCAGGGTGGGGGATTCCTACGAGCAGTACTTC
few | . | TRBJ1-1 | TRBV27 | CASSIHRAGEAFF | TGTGCCAGCAGTATTCACAGGGCCGGTGAAGCTTTCTTT
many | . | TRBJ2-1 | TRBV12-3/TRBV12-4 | CASSTWSEQFF | TGTGCCAGCAGTACGTGGAGTGAGCAGTTCTTC
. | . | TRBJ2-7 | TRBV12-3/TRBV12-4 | CASRKQSYEQYF | TGTGCCAGCAGGAAACAATCCTACGAGCAGTACTTC
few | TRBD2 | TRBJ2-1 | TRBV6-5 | CASSYSIASGINEQFF | TGTGCCAGCAGTTACTCGATAGCTAGCGGGATTAATGAGCAGTTCTTC
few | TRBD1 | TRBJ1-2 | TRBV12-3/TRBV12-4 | CASSPKTGPGDYGYTF | TGTGCCAGCAGTCCTAAGACAGGGCCCGGAGACTATGGCTACACCTTC
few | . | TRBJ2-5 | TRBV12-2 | CASRLLSSGGAREETQYF | TGTGCAAGTCGCTTACTGTCTAGCGGGGGGGCCAGGGAAGAGACCCAGTACTTC
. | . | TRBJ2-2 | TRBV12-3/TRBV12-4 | CASTSLGAGELFF | TGTGCCAGCACATCTCTGGGGGCCGGGGAGCTGTTTTTT
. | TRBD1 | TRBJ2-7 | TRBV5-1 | CASSGGTGGSYEQYF | TGCGCCAGCAGCGGAGGGACAGGGGGCTCCTACGAGCAGTACTTC
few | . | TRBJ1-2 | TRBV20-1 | CSALDRANYGYTF | TGCAGTGCCCTGGACCGGGCGAACTATGGCTACACCTTC
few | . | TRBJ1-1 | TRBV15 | CATSKNTEAFF | TGTGCCACCAGCAAGAACACTGAAGCTTTCTTT
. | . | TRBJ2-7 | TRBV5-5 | CASSLQRQGLDEQYF | TGTGCCAGCAGCTTGCAGAGGCAGGGTCTTGACGAGCAGTACTTC
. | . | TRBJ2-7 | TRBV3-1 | CASSQAHPLSSYEQYF | TGTGCCAGCAGCCAAGCTCACCCCCTGAGCTCCTACGAGCAGTACTTC
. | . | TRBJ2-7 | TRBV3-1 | CASSPVGTGTYEQYF | TGTGCCAGCAGCCCTGTCGGGACGGGGACCTACGAGCAGTACTTC